This T cell receptor (beta chain) was captured in a study of blood T cell repertoires in COVID-19. The wider study: Italy, Spain and the United States were the sources of the convalescent and acute COVID-19 samples. PBMCs, B-cell-depleted T cells, or T cells were the source of the cDNA or gDNA that made up the material.

The CDR3 has 16 amino acids. Germline V gene sequence: CDR1 SGHRS, CDR2 YFSETQ. Losses at the gene ends were 4 bases for V and 0 bases for J; bases not matched to a gene: 4. As processed by the authors: Nucleated cell counts were estimated from reference gene primer amplification. TCRdb's copy holds only in-frame clones and misses some; the assay was immunoSEQ multiplex PCR. The V and J calls and clone size are taken from that table; D and trimming were inferred from the DNA. In the table there are 100,000 to 150,000 clones, about four fifths of which are singletons. Sequenced material: peripheral blood. The TCR comes from a man between 60 and 70 years old with acute or convalescent COVID-19. This rearrangement joins TRBV5-1 to TRBJ2-7; TRBD2 matches 13 bases. The CDR3 coding sequence is TGCGCCAGCAGCGGACTAGCGGGAGTAAGCTCCTACGAGCAGTACTTC. Translation: CASSGLAGVSSYEQYF.